The clone carrying this T cell receptor beta chain was picked up a small number of times. Its antigen is not known. The sample is drawn from a study of T-cell reconstitution after alpha-beta-depleted transplantation in children. Study-wide results and limits: The study traced high day-60 TCRbeta diversity in some patients to surviving recipient T cells and thymic progenitors. By one year post-transplant, T-cell counts and diversity largely arose from T cells that were newly produced. Two months or so post-transplant, alpha-beta T cells reportedly derived from several hundred expanded graft clones.

Germline CDR1 and CDR2: DFQATT and SNEGSKA (reference sequence). There are 19 residues in the CDR3. V was pared by 1 base and J by 0 bases, with 7 bases of the junction left unmatched. Unique molecular identifiers were used in preparing the TCRbeta library. TCRdb used MiXCR to reprocess the PCR reads, holding one entry per CDR3 protein. This sample has hundreds of thousands of distinct CDR3 sequences, with 10% to 15% found just once. The TCR originated in a male patient younger than 18 who had a stem cell transplant for acute myeloid leukemia, so the T cells may come from the graft donor. This specimen consisted of PBMCs, mostly from graft donor cells, obtained 360 days after TCRalphabeta/CD19-depleted stem cell transplant. The chain links TRBV20-1 to TRBJ2-6; 12 positions match TRBD2. As DNA, the CDR3 is TGCAGTGCTAGAGGGATCCCGGGACTAGCGGGCTCTGGGGCCAACGTCCTGACTTTC. Translated: CSARGIPGLAGSGANVLTF.